These 11 T cell receptor beta chains came from one sample sequenced in a study of blood T cells in healthy people across ages. Next came a second PCR, run for roughly 7 to 12 cycles, which used a sample-barcoded 5' primer along with a J-beta primer mix. TCRdb redid the calling of the 5' RACE reads with MiXCR, one entry per CDR3 protein. The repertoire holds 710,000 or so distinct CDR3 sequences, with approximately 21% as singletons. The sequencing input was blood. These receptors came from an older man in good health.

The genes are TRBV20-1 and TRBJ2-1; 9 bases agree with TRBD1. The CDR3 is 14 residues long. Germline CDR1 DFQATT, CDR2 SNEGSKA (reference sequence). V lost 2 bases to trimming and J lost 6 bases; unmatched junction nucleotides: 5. Here the CDR3 reads CSARTGQGINEQFF. The CDR3 DNA follows: TGCAGTGCTAGAACTGGACAGGGGATCAATGAGCAGTTCTTC.

Here the CDR3 reads CASSTMLNTYNEQFF. The DNA for the CDR3 is TGTGCCAGCAGTACAATGTTGAACACCTACAATGAGCAGTTCTTC. The chain recombines TRBV6-5 with TRBJ2-1; D is unclear. V was cut by 5 bases and J by 2 bases, with 13 bases left in between. The CDR3 runs to 15 residues. In germline, CDR1 is MNHEY, CDR2 SVGAGI.

Concerning this clonotype itself: Germline and junction disagree at one end, which may indicate a read error. The chain couples TRBV6-6 to TRBJ1-2; possible D gene TRBD1, 6 bases. CDR3 length: 15 amino acids. Per the germline V gene, CDR1 is MNHNY and CDR2 is SVGAGI (reference sequence). The CDR3 region has the DNA TGTGCCAGCAGTACACGCCTACAGGGAGGGGATGGCCACACCTTC. This translates into CASSTRLQGGDGHTF.

This clonotype has only a few counts. This chain uses TRBV12-3 or TRBV12-4 with TRBJ2-4; tentatively, D is TRBD1 or TRBD2 (5 bases each). V was trimmed by 4 bases and J by 5 bases, leaving 12 bases between them. There are 14 residues in the CDR3. The CDR3 protein is CASSSERGENIQYF. DNA of the CDR3: TGTGCCAGCAGTTCCGAACGAGGGGAAAACATTCAGTACTTC.

This clonotype was picked up a small number of times. V and J are TRBV12-3 or TRBV12-4 and TRBJ2-1, with 8 nucleotides matching TRBD2. V trimming: 5 bases; J trimming: 4 bases; junction bases outside the gene matches: 10. The CDR3 contains 16 residues. The chain's CDR3 is CASSPQGTSSYNEQFF. CDR3 sequence (DNA): TGTGCCAGCAGTCCCCAAGGGACTAGTTCTTACAATGAGCAGTTCTTC.

This clonotype has only a few counts. The chain carries TRBV6-2 or TRBV6-3 and TRBJ2-3; D possibly corresponds to TRBD2 (5 bases). V was cut by 6 bases and J by 1 base, with 8 bases left in between. The CDR3 length is 13 residues. Looked up from germline, CDR1 is MNHEY and CDR2 is SVGEGT. The CDR3 sequence: CASRFGGTDTQYF. The CDR3, as DNA: TGTGCCAGCAGGTTCGGGGGCACAGATACGCAGTATTTT.

Details on this clonotype: A junction end diverges from the germline sequence, so it may reflect a read error. The CDR3, as DNA: TGTGCCAACAGTTTTCCGAATTGGATCGATACGCAGTATTTT. Protein: CANSFPNWIDTQYF. This sequence joins TRBV25-1 and TRBJ2-3; D is unclear. Germline V gives CDR1 MGHDK, CDR2 SYGVNS. This CDR3 comprises 14 residues.

The CDR3 DNA follows: TGTGCCAGCAGTTTTCCCAGGGGCAGGGACGAGCAGTACTTC. Translated: CASSFPRGRDEQYF. V is TRBV12-3 or TRBV12-4 and J is TRBJ2-5; weak D call: TRBD1 (6 bases). The J call may be incorrect, as the DNA end agrees better with TRBJ2-7. The CDR3 covers 14 residues.

The V gene is TRBV20-1, the J gene TRBJ2-2; 9 positions agree with TRBD2. CDR3 length equals 14 residues. The V and J ends lost 3 bases and 3 bases, in that order; junction bases with no gene match: 2. The germline V gene has CDR1 DFQATT and CDR2 SNEGSKA (reference sequence). CDR3 nucleotide sequence: TGCAGTGCTAGTCGACTAGCGGACACCGGGGAGCTGTTTTTT. It is translated as CSASRLADTGELFF.

The chain joins TRBV16 to TRBJ2-1, with 7 bases fitting TRBD2. Matching the DNA end better, TRBJ2-5 makes the J call doubtful. The germline V gene has CDR1 KGHSY and CDR2 FQNENV. CDR3 length: 15 residues. The CDR3: CASSQLESGKETQYF. For the CDR3, the DNA is TGTGCCAGCAGCCAATTAGAAAGCGGGAAAGAGACCCAGTACTTC.

The rearrangement uses TRBV7-3 and TRBJ2-3; 12 bases match TRBD2. Trimming at V came to 5 bases and at J to 6 bases, leaving 9 bases not matched to a gene. CDR1 is SGHTA, CDR2 FQGTGA, per germline. The CDR3 runs 16 residues. The CDR3 coding sequence is TGTGCCAGCAGCCCAACGGCTAGCGGGGGGGCGGATACGCAGTATTTT. Residues: CASSPTASGGADTQYF.